This TCR beta chain stems from a study of T cells in Graves' hyperthyroidism and ophthalmopathy. Study summary: Peripheral blood sampling occurred at initial diagnosis, before any treatment.

TCR beta CDR3 regions were amplified from RNA transcripts. TCR CDR3 regions were first amplified by RT-PCR with HTBI primers. TCRdb re-called the multiplex PCR reads through MiXCR, storing one row per CDR3 protein. Of around 800,000 distinct CDR3 sequences detected, 35% to 45% appear once; the ten largest clones hold more than 7%. This clonotype has a count of ten or more. The antigen is not known. The ends were cut back, 6 bases at V and 1 base at J, with 15 bases in the middle. In germline, CDR1 is SEHNR, CDR2 FQNEAQ (reference sequence). The CDR3 has 15 amino acids. Study-level results: In the blood, most expanded thyroid clonotypes above 0.001 appeared as well. Model predictions of ophthalmopathy came a median 6.5 months before onset.

The rearrangement uses TRBV7-9 and TRBJ1-1, with D hard to call. This TCR derives from a man between 18 and 29 years old with Graves' hyperthyroidism. The sequenced sample consisted of blood. CDR3 region: CASRPPAGRNTEAFF. In nucleotides, the CDR3 is TGTGCCAGCAGACCGCCTGCAGGACGGAACACTGAAGCTTTCTTT. The complete variable domain, with remaining parts taken from reference TRBV7-9 and TRBJ1-1, reads DTGVSQNPRHKITKRGQNVTFRCDPISEHNRLYWYRQTLGQGPEFLTYFQNEAQLEKSRLLSDRFSAERPKGSFSTLEIQRTEQGDSAMYLCASRPPAGRNTEAFFGQGTRLTVV.